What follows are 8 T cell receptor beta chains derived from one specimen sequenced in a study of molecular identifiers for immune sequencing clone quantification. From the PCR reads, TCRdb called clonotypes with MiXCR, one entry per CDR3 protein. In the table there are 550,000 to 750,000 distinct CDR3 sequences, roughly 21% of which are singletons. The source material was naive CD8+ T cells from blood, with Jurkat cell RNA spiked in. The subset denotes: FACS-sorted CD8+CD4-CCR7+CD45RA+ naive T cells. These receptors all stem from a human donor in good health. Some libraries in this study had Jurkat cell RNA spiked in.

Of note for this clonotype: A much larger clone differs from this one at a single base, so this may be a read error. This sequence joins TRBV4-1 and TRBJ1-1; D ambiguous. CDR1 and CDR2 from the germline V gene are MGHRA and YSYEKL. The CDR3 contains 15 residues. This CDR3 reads CASSQDEGLNTEALF. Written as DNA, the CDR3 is TGCGCCAGCAGCCAAGACGAAGGTTTGAACACTGAAGCTCTCTTT.

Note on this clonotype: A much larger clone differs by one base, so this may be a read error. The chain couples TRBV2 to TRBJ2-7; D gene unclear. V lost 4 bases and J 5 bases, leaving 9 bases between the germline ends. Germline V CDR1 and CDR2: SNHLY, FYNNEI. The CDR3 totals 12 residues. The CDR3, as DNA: TGTGCCAGCAGTGTAGGGCACGACGAGCAGTACTTC. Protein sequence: CASSVGHDEQYF.

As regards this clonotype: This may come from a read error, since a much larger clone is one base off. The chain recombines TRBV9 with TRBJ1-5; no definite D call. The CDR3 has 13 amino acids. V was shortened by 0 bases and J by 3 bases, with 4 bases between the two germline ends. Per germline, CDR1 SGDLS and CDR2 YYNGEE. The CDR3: CASSVGHNQPQHF. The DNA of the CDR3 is TGTGCCAGCAGCGTAGGGCACAATCAGCCCCAGCATTTT.

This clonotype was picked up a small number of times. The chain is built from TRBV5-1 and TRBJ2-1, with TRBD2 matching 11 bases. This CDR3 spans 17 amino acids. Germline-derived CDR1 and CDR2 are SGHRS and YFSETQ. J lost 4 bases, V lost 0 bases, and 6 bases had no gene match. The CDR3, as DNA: TGCGCCAGCAGCTTGGGAGCCGGGACTAGCGGTTACAATGAGCAGTTCTTC. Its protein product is CASSLGAGTSGYNEQFF. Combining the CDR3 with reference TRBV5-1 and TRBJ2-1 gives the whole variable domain KAGVTQTPRYLIKTRGQQVTLSCSPISGHRSVSWYQQTPGQGLQFLFEYFSETQRNKGNFPGRFSGRQFSNSRSEMNVSTLELGDSALYLCASSLGAGTSGYNEQFFGPGTRLTVL.

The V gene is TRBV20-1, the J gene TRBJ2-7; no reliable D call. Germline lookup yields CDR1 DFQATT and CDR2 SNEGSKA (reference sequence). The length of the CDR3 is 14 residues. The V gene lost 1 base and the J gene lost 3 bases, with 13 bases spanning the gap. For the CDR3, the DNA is TGCAGTGCTAGAGGAGCCAGTTTTTTCTACGAGCAGTACTTC. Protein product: CSARGASFFYEQYF.

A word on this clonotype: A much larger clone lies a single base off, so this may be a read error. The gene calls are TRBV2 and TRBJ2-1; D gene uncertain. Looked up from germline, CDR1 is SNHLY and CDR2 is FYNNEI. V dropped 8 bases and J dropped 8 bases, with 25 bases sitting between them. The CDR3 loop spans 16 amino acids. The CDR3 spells CASGASRLALWDEQFF. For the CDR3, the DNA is TGTGCCAGCGGTGCGAGCAGGCTTGCTTTGTGGGATGAGCAGTTCTTC.

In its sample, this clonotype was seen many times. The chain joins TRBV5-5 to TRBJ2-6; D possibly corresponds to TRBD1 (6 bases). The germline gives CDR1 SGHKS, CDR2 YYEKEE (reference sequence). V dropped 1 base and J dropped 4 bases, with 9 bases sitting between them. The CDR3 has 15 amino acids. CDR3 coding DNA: TGTGCCAGCAGCTTGAGTGGACAGGGGGCCAACGTCCTGACTTTC. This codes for CASSLSGQGANVLTF.

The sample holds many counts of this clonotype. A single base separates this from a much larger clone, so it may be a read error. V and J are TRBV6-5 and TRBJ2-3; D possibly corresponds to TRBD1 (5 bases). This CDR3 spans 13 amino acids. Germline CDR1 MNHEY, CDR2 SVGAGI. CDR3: CASTQGSIDTQYF. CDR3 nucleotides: TGTGCCAGCACGCAGGGTAGCATAGATACGCAGTATTTT.